Listed here are 10 T cell receptor beta chains from one sample, sequenced in a study of shared clonotypes between healthy human individuals. Sequencing was performed with immunoSEQ multiplex PCR; in TCRdb, only in-frame clones are kept and a portion is missing. Altogether millions of clones are present, 90% to 95% being singletons, with the ten largest covering about 0.13%. Sequencing was carried out using naive CD4+ T cells sorted from blood. Documented subset: CD45RA+ positively selected. These receptors came from a man younger than 35 in good health.

The chain employs TRBV2 and TRBJ2-1, with TRBD2 matching 11 bases. J was trimmed by 8 bases and V by 4 bases; bases with no gene match: 10. From germline, CDR1 is SNHLY and CDR2 FYNNEI. The length of the CDR3 is 16 residues. Written as DNA, the CDR3 is TGTGCCAGCAGTGGTGGCCGGACTAGCGGGTGGGATGAGCAGTTCTTC. This encodes CASSGGRTSGWDEQFF.

The CDR3 DNA reads TGTGCCAGCAGTTACTCAGGGGACCGCTACGAGCAGTACTTC. Residues: CASSYSGDRYEQYF. The chain uses TRBV6-5 and TRBJ2-7; D might be TRBD1 or TRBD2, each matching 5 bases. Trimming left V 0 bases short and J 3 bases short, with 9 bases between. The CDR3 extends over 14 amino acids. Germline CDR1 reads MNHEY; CDR2 reads SVGAGI.

DNA of the CDR3: TGTGCCACCCGACAGGACTTGACTAATGAAAAACTGTTTTTT. Residues: CATRQDLTNEKLFF. V usage is TRBV6-1 and J usage is TRBJ1-4; the D gene is possibly TRBD1 (6 bases). CDR3 length equals 14 residues. Trimming stripped 10 bases from V and 2 bases from J, with 14 bases between. The germline V gene encodes CDR1 MNHNS and CDR2 SASEGT.

This CDR3 is CASSLYRGDNEKLFF. CDR3 DNA: TGTGCCAGCAGCTTATACAGGGGAGATAATGAAAAACTGTTTTTT. J is TRBJ1-4 and V is TRBV5-4, with TRBD1 matching 7 bases. Trimming removed 2 bases from V and 4 bases from J; junction bases left unmatched: 5. The germline gives CDR1 SGHNT, CDR2 YYREEE (reference sequence). The CDR3 sequence is 15 residues long. The variable domain in full, with the rest retrieved from reference TRBV5-4 and TRBJ1-4, is ETGVTQSPTHLIKTRGQQVTLRCSSQSGHNTVSWYQQALGQGPQFIFQYYREEENGRGNFPPRFSGLQFPNYSSELNVNALELDDSALYLCASSLYRGDNEKLFFGSGTQLSVL.

This chain joins TRBV19 and TRBJ2-7; TRBD1 or TRBD2 may be the D gene (5 bases each). Trimming left V 5 bases short and J 5 bases short, with 25 bases between. CDR3 size: 17 residues. The germline V gene encodes CDR1 LNHDA and CDR2 SQIVND (reference sequence). CDR3 sequence reads: CASSFGPLSQGVHEQYF. CDR3 coding DNA: TGTGCCAGTAGTTTCGGACCACTATCCCAGGGAGTTCACGAGCAGTACTTC.

On this clone: In the same sample, other DNA sequences code for this CDR3. The gene calls are TRBV27 and TRBJ2-5, with D perhaps matching TRBD1 (5 bases). CDR1 MNHEY and CDR2 SMNVEV come from the germline V gene (reference sequence). The CDR3 loop spans 13 amino acids. V lost 3 bases to trimming and J lost 4 bases, with 9 bases between them. The CDR3 spells CASSFRGRETQYF. CDR3 in DNA: TGTGCCAGCAGTTTTAGGGGCCGAGAGACCCAGTACTTC.

This clone was recorded once. V usage is TRBV5-1 and J usage is TRBJ2-5, with 12 bases identical to TRBD1. CDR3 length equals 19 residues. Unmatched junction bases numbered 14, after V lost 4 bases and J lost 1 base. Germline values: CDR1 SGHRS, CDR2 YFSETQ. CDR3 nucleotides: TGCGCCAGCAGCAGGTCCGGGACAGGGGGCTTCCAAGTCCAAGAGACCCAGTACTTC. The encoded protein is CASSRSGTGGFQVQETQYF.

V usage is TRBV10-3 and J usage is TRBJ2-7, with 7 bases fitting TRBD1. This CDR3 comprises 15 residues. With 5 bases clipped from V and 2 bases from J, the junction kept 9 bases outside the gene matches. Germline V gene sequence: CDR1 ENHRY, CDR2 SYGVKD. Here the CDR3 DNA reads TGTGCCATCAGTCTTGGACAGGACCCTACCTACGAGCAGTACTTC. Translation gives CAISLGQDPTYEQYF.

This chain links TRBV29-1 with TRBJ1-3, with a tentative D call TRBD1 (6 bases). Deletions cut 6 bases from V and 3 bases from J, with 15 bases between. The germline V gene has CDR1 SQVTM and CDR2 ANQGSEA. The CDR3 spans 14 residues. The DNA for the CDR3 is TGCAGCGTCCAAAGGGGGATCGGTGGAAACACCATATATTTT. Protein: CSVQRGIGGNTIYF.

This chain uses TRBV6-1 with TRBJ1-2; TRBD1 might be the D (6 bases). The CDR3 is 17 residues long. In germline, CDR1 is MNHNS, CDR2 SASEGT. V lost 1 base to trimming and J lost 1 base, with 16 bases between them. The DNA for the CDR3 is TGTGCCAGCAGTGAAGGGAGCCTGGGGGGCCTTAACTATGGCTACACCTTC. It is translated as CASSEGSLGGLNYGYTF.